This TCR beta chain was found in a study of response to subunit inactivated influenza vaccine. Study-wide findings and caveats: T cells newly recruited by each seasonal influenza vaccination are few, the authors suggested.

This clonotype showed up just a few times. Its specificity is unknown. Looked up from germline, CDR1 is ENHRY and CDR2 is SYGVKD. V shed 6 bases and J 2 bases; nucleotides not matched to a gene: 4. The length of the CDR3 is 14 residues. TCRdb reprocessed the RT-PCR reads with MiXCR, giving one entry per CDR3 protein. The repertoire has about 500,000 distinct CDR3 sequences, approximately 13% of them found once; the top ten carry around 13%. The rearrangement uses TRBV10-3 and TRBJ2-7; 10 positions match TRBD1. The sequences come from PBMCs from blood, collected roughly 47 days after vaccination. This receptor was taken from a man between 50 and 59 years old who received an inactivated influenza vaccine. This CDR3 reads CAIRFGTGAYEQYF. The DNA for the CDR3 is TGTGCCATCAGGTTCGGGACAGGGGCCTACGAGCAGTACTTC.